Below, one T cell receptor (beta chain) is given with its context. Its antigen is not known. This specimen comes from a study of cytomegalovirus exposure and HLA in healthy donors. PCR used 60 Vbeta primers and 13 Jbeta primers. Profiling relied on immunoSEQ multiplex PCR, and the TCRdb table lists in-frame clones only, not all of them. Here the sample spans 80,000 to 130,000 clones, 65% to 80% being singletons. V was cut by 6 bases and J by 6 bases, with 25 bases left in between. CDR3 length equals 17 residues. CDR1 and CDR2 (germline): SGHDT, YYEEEE. Study-wide results and limits: Analysis was carried out at a later point, and it linked a missense DCLRE1C variant to TCR beta V- and J-gene trimming.

The receptor was derived from a woman aged 45 to 65 in good health and CMV-seropositive. The sequenced material came from PBMCs. The chain has TRBV5-6 and TRBJ2-1; maybe TRBD1 (6 bases). The CDR3 here is CASTEYPRDNGGNEQFF. The CDR3 DNA is TGTGCCAGCACCGAGTATCCCCGGGACAATGGGGGCAATGAGCAGTTCTTC.